Listed here are 3 T cell receptor beta chains from one sample, sequenced in a study of control samples from healthy donors and cancer patients. Repertoires were generated with immunoSEQ multiplex PCR, while TCRdb's copy carries only in-frame clones and drops some. The repertoire holds around 93,000 clones, roughly 88% seen once, with 11% to 15% in the top ten. Sequencing was carried out using blood. These receptors were obtained from a man aged 25 to 40 in good health.

This clone turned up a few times. The chain joins TRBV7-2 to TRBJ2-3; D is unresolved. The germline V and J ends were trimmed by 0 bases and 7 bases, with 2 bases remaining between them. CDR1 and CDR2 from the germline V gene are SGHTA and FQGNSA. The CDR3 length is 11 residues. The CDR3 sequence: CASSLAYTQYF. DNA of the CDR3: TGTGCCAGCAGCTTAGCTTATACGCAGTATTTT.

As concerns this clone: Other DNA sequences in this specimen translate into the identical CDR3. This sequence joins TRBV4-1 and TRBJ2-7, with 7 bases that match TRBD2. There are 15 residues in the CDR3. CDR1 is MGHRA and CDR2 is YSYEKL in the germline V gene. V lost 1 base, J lost 0 bases, and 3 bases stayed unmatched. The CDR3 spells CASSQGTGGSYEQYF. The CDR3 DNA reads as TGCGCCAGCAGCCAAGGGACGGGAGGCTCCTACGAGCAGTACTTC.

The chain recombines TRBV2 with TRBJ1-1, with D perhaps matching TRBD1 (5 bases). CDR1 and CDR2 from the germline V gene are SNHLY and FYNNEI. This CDR3 comprises 14 residues. The V and J ends lost 4 bases and 1 base respectively, with 10 bases between them. DNA of the CDR3: TGTGCCAGCAGTGTAAACAGGAAGAACACTGAAGCTTTCTTT. It encodes CASSVNRKNTEAFF.